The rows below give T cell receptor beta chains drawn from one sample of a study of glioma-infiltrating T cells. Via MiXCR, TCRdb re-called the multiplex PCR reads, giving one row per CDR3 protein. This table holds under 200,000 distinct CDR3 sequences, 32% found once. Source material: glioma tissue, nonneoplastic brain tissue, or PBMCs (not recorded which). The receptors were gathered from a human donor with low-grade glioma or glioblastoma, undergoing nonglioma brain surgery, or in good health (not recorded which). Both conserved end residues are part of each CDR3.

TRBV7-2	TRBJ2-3	CASSSTSGRTSTDTQYF
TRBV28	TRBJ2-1	CDSSSRPSDGLYNEQFF
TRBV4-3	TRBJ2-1	CASSQELAQSYNEQFF
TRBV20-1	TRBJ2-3	CSARDLSSGTGTDTQYF
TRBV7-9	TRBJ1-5	CASSPPNQPQHF
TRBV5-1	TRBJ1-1	CASSSGGGVNTEAFF
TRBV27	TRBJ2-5	CASTDSVQETQYF
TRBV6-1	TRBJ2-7	CASSGGQVVSYEQYF
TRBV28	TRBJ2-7	CASRRQVAGTYEQYF
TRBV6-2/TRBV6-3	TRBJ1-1	CASNRWDRGPREAFF
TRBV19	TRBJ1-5	CASIRTGESNQPQHF
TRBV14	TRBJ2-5	CASIAPGGSGKTQYF
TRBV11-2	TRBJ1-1	CASSPQTGENTEAFF
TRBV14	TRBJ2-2	CASSSRVAGFGELFF
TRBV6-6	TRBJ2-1	CASSYVAGGDSYNEQFF
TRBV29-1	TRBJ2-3	CSVEDRSASGSLYTQYF
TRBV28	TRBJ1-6	CASGTGNSPLHF
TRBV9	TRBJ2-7	CASSYRQGGAYKQYF
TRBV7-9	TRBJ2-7	CASSLGTSDEQYF
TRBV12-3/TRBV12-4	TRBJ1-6	CASSQTTMNSPLHF
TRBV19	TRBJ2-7	CASSSRLAGSLEQYF
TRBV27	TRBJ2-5	CASSLASGSQETQYF
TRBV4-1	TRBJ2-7	CASSQQQGSPYEQYF
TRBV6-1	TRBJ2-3	CASHRDSGDTQYF
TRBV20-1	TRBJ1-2	CSAPDRGSGYTF
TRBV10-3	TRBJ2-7	CAISGVGEFEQYF
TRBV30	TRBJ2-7	CAWSVRTSGRVQYF
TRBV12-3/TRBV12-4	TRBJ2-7	CASSAGPPVGQYF
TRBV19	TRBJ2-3	CASRDDRTSTDTQYF
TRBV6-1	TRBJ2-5	CASRQPGQGMGTQYF
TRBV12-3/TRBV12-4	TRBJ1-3	CASSSTTIYF
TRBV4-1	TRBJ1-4	CASSQVSFSGDGSWVTNEKLFF
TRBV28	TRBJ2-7	CASSHPSRRSWYF
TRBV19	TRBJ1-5	CASSFRTSNQPQHF
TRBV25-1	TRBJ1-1	CASRTPWGDEAFF
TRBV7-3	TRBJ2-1	CASSLDSAPTNEQFF
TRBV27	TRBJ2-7	CASSSYGAILQYF
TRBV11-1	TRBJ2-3	CASSPNSGWSTDTQYF
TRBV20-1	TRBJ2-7	CSATGGTASSYEQYF
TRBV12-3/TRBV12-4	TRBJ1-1	CASSPGTPGTEAFF
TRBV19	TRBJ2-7	CASSATGGQYF
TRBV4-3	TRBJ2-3	CASSRLAAYTDTQYF
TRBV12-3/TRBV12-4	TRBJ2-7	CASSLEGEQYF
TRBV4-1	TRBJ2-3	CASSYQLAEFAVTQYF
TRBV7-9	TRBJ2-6	CASSLTGGANVLTF
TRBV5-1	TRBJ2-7	CASSFPGQGAREQYF
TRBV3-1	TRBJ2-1	CASSPWVGNEQFF
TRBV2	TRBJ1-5	CASSEWGGTSNQPQHF